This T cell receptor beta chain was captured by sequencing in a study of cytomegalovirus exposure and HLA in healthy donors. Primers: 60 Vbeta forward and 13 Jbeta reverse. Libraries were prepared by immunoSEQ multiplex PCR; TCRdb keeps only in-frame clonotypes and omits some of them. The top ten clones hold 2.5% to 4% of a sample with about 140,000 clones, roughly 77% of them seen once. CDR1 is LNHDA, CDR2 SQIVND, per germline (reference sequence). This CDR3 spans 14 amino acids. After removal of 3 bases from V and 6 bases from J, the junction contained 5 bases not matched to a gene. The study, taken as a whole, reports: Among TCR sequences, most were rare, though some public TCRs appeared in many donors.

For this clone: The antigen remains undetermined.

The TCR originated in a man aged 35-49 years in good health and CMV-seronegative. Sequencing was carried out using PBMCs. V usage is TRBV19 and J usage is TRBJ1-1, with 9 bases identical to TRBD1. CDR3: CASSITGGAAEAFF. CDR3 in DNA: TGTGCCAGTAGTATCACAGGGGGCGCCGCTGAAGCTTTCTTT.